The next 25 T cell receptor beta chains were all read from a single sample in a study of T cells in Graves' hyperthyroidism and ophthalmopathy. Amplification of TCR beta CDR3 regions used RNA as the template. RT-PCR in the first round (using the HTBI primer set) targeted the TCR CDR3. One entry per CDR3 protein, called by TCRdb with MiXCR from the multiplex PCR reads. The sample contains roughly 600,000 distinct CDR3 sequences, roughly 15% of which appear only once. The sample taken for sequencing was blood. The receptors derive from a woman in her forties or fifties with Graves' ophthalmopathy.

This clonotype was seen more than once but under ten times. J is TRBJ2-2 and V is TRBV7-9; possible D gene TRBD1, 6 bases. CDR1 and CDR2 from the germline V gene are SEHNR and FQNEAQ (reference sequence). The CDR3 sequence is 15 residues long. The V gene lost 4 bases and the J gene lost 6 bases, with 15 bases spanning the gap. The CDR3 spells CASSSRGSDAGELFF. The CDR3 DNA sequence: TGTGCCAGCAGCTCAAGGGGGAGTGACGCCGGGGAGCTGTTTTTT.

This clonotype turned up a few times. DNA for the CDR3: TGTGCCAGCAGTTACAAGCGGCAACCCGAGTTCTTC. Its translation: CASSYKRQPEFF. The V gene is TRBV6-2 or TRBV6-3, the J gene TRBJ2-1, with D perhaps TRBD2 (5 bases). The CDR3 has 12 amino acids. Trimming took off 2 bases at V and 14 bases at J, with 13 bases between the two ends. CDR1 and CDR2 (germline): MNHEY, SVGEGT.

Ten or more counts support this clonotype. The chain is built from TRBV5-1 and TRBJ1-1; D not certain. The CDR3 runs 14 residues. The germline V and J ends were trimmed by 2 bases and 4 bases, with 12 bases remaining between them. Germline loops: CDR1 SGHRS, CDR2 YFSETQ. This CDR3 is CASSFTVAGTEAFF. CDR3 bases: TGCGCCAGCAGCTTTACGGTGGCGGGCACTGAAGCTTTCTTT.

This clonotype was counted ten times or more. The germline gene is not matched at one end of the junction; a read error may be the cause. V is TRBV6-2 or TRBV6-3 and J is TRBJ1-1; unclear D gene. The CDR3 loop spans 14 amino acids. Germline CDR1 MNHEY, CDR2 SVGEGT. The chain's CDR3 is CAGSLPGMNTEAFF. The CDR3 nucleotides are TGTGCCGGCAGTTTGCCGGGTATGAACACTGAAGCTTTCTTT.

V is TRBV7-3 and J is TRBJ2-4; 11 bases line up with TRBD2. Germline V gene data show CDR1 as SGHTA and CDR2 as FQGTGA. The CDR3 is 17 residues long. V was clipped by 1 base and J by 0 bases; unmatched bases: 2. The CDR3 DNA reads as TGTGCCAGCAGCTTAAGCCTAGCGGGAGGAGCCAAAAACATTCAGTACTTC. Translation gives CASSLSLAGGAKNIQYF.

The rearrangement joins TRBV27 to TRBJ2-5, with D unclear. CDR1 is MNHEY, CDR2 SMNVEV, per germline (reference sequence). The CDR3 consists of 14 residues. Deletions cut 4 bases from V and 2 bases from J, with 11 bases between. CDR3: CASSSRAVQETQYF. For the CDR3, the DNA is TGTGCCAGCAGTTCCCGGGCAGTACAAGAGACCCAGTACTTC.

This clonotype has only a few counts. The junction and the germline gene differ at one end; a read error may be behind it. This chain links TRBV7-9 with TRBJ2-1, with 13 bases matching TRBD2. The germline V gene has CDR1 SEHNR and CDR2 FQNEAQ (reference sequence). This CDR3 contains 16 residues. In nucleotides, the CDR3 is TGTGCCAGCAGCGAAACCGGGACTAGCGGGAACTATGACCAGTTCTTC. Protein: CASSETGTSGNYDQFF.

This clonotype was detected many times. CDR3 nucleotides: TGTGCCAGCAGCCTGACTAGGATCTACGAGCAGTACTTC. Translation: CASSLTRIYEQYF. The J gene is TRBJ2-7, the V gene TRBV7-2; D might be TRBD2 (6 bases). V was pared by 5 bases and J by 3 bases, with 11 bases between. CDR1 and CDR2 (germline): SGHTA, FQGNSA. The CDR3 consists of 13 residues.

The table lists this clonotype with many counts. The V and J genes are TRBV12-5 and TRBJ2-5; 14 positions agree with TRBD2. This CDR3 is built from 19 residues. The trim removed 0 bases at V and 1 base at J, leaving 7 bases unmatched. CDR1 is LGHNT and CDR2 is FRNRAP in the germline V gene. CDR3 DNA: TGTGCTAGTGGTTTGGTCCTTGGACTAGCGGGAGGAGCCCAAGAGACCCAGTACTTC. It codes for CASGLVLGLAGGAQETQYF.

There are many counts of this clonotype. The J gene is TRBJ2-7, the V gene TRBV6-2 or TRBV6-3, with 7 bases matching TRBD1. The V and J ends lost 6 bases and 4 bases, in that order; junction bases with no gene match: 6. The CDR3 consists of 13 residues. Germline CDR1 and CDR2: MNHEY and SVGEGT. The CDR3 loop reads CASRPGTDYEQYF. The CDR3 region has the DNA TGTGCCAGCAGGCCCGGGACAGATTACGAGCAGTACTTC.

This clonotype was seen a single time. This chain uses TRBV6-2 or TRBV6-3 with TRBJ2-1, with TRBD2 matching 9 bases. The germline CDR1 and CDR2 sequences are MNHEY and SVGEGT. V lost 2 bases to trimming and J lost 8 bases; unmatched junction nucleotides: 4. The CDR3 has 14 residues. CDR3 coding DNA: TGTGCCAGCAGTTACCGCGGGAGGGCGTATGAGCAGTTCTTC. Encoded protein: CASSYRGRAYEQFF.

This clonotype was found many times. The V and J genes are TRBV6-2 or TRBV6-3 and TRBJ2-3; no firm D call. This CDR3 is built from 19 residues. The V end lost 5 bases, the J end lost 0 bases, and 24 bases lay between the germline ends. CDR1 and CDR2 from the germline V gene are MNHEY and SVGEGT. Here the CDR3 DNA reads TGTGCCAGCAGTAACCGGTCTCCTCGACACGGCACCAGCACAGATACGCAGTATTTT. This translates into CASSNRSPRHGTSTDTQYF.

This clonotype has ten or more counts. CDR3 nucleotides: TGCAGTGCCGCCCCCTACAGTGCTTTCGATGAAGCTTTCTTT. Its translation: CSAAPYSAFDEAFF. The chain has TRBV20-1 and TRBJ1-1; D gene unclear. Per germline, CDR1 DFQATT and CDR2 SNEGSKA (reference sequence). Trimming pared 6 bases from V and 7 bases from J, leaving 21 bases between. The CDR3 length is 14 residues.

This clonotype showed up just a few times. The rearrangement uses TRBV12-3 or TRBV12-4 and TRBJ2-3; 9 bases match TRBD1. CDR3 length equals 15 residues. The V gene end was trimmed by 5 bases and the J gene end by 8 bases; junction bases not matched to a gene: 11. CDR3 DNA: TGTGCCAGCAGTGATACCGGGACAGGGTGGCGTACGCAGTATTTT. Protein product: CASSDTGTGWRTQYF.

This clonotype showed up many times. V gene TRBV28 combines with J gene TRBJ1-1, with D perhaps matching TRBD1 (5 bases). Germline CDR1 is MDHEN and CDR2 is SYDVKM. The CDR3 runs to 17 residues. The V and J ends lost 2 bases and 0 bases respectively, with 16 bases between them. As DNA, the CDR3 is TGTGCCAGCAGTTTAGGGACCTCGGGAAGCATGAACACTGAAGCTTTCTTT. It encodes CASSLGTSGSMNTEAFF.

This clonotype was picked up a small number of times. The J gene is TRBJ2-7, the V gene TRBV6-5; possible D gene TRBD2, 6 bases. The CDR3 loop spans 14 amino acids. Deletions cut 2 bases from V and 0 bases from J, with 8 bases between. CDR1 MNHEY and CDR2 SVGAGI come from the germline V gene. CDR3 DNA sequence: TGTGCCAGCAGTTACGGGGAGGTCTCCTACGAGCAGTACTTC. Its protein product is CASSYGEVSYEQYF.

At least ten counts were recorded for this clonotype. The chain couples TRBV10-3 to TRBJ1-1, with D perhaps matching TRBD1 (6 bases). V was trimmed by 10 bases and J by 2 bases, leaving 14 bases between them. The CDR3 totals 13 residues. The germline V gene encodes CDR1 ENHRY and CDR2 SYGVKD. CDR3 in amino acids: CATERGQNTEAFF. DNA for the CDR3: TGTGCCACCGAGCGGGGGCAAAACACTGAAGCTTTCTTT.

About this clonotype: A much larger clone lies a single base off, so this may be a read error. The DNA for the CDR3 is TGTGCCAGCAGTTTGGACTCTGACTCAATGGAGACCCAGTACTTC. Its translation: CASSLDSDSMETQYF. The chain carries TRBV28 and TRBJ2-5; the D gene is possibly TRBD2 (5 bases). Between the trimmed V and J ends, which lost 3 bases and 5 bases, there was a span of 16 bases. The CDR3 has 15 amino acids. Germline assignment: CDR1 MDHEN and CDR2 SYDVKM.

The chain links TRBV7-8 to TRBJ2-3; TRBD2 aligns across 10 bases. The CDR3 is 17 residues long. The trim removed 2 bases at V and 1 base at J, leaving 6 bases unmatched. CDR1 SGHVS and CDR2 FQNEAQ come from the germline V gene. The CDR3 bases are TGTGCCAGCAGCTTAATTTCCGGGACTAGCGGCACAGATACGCAGTATTTT. This translates into CASSLISGTSGTDTQYF.

The sample holds many counts of this clonotype. This chain joins TRBV9 and TRBJ1-1; D gene uncertain. The CDR3 is made up of 14 amino acids. Germline V CDR1 and CDR2: SGDLS, YYNGEE. Deletions cut 1 base from V and 4 bases from J, with 11 bases between. Written as DNA, the CDR3 is TGTGCCAGCAGCGTATCCGCCATTCTCACTGAAGCTTTCTTT. Its protein is CASSVSAILTEAFF.

The sample holds many counts of this clonotype. The J gene is TRBJ2-7, the V gene TRBV15, with 10 positions matching TRBD2. Germline loops: CDR1 LNHNV, CDR2 YYDKDF (reference sequence). The CDR3 is made up of 15 amino acids. With 3 bases clipped from V and 5 bases from J, the junction kept 7 bases outside the gene matches. This CDR3 reads CATSRSGLALNEQYF. In DNA form, the CDR3 reads TGTGCCACCAGCAGGTCGGGACTAGCGCTAAACGAGCAGTACTTC.

This clonotype was counted between two and nine times. This chain links TRBV12-3 or TRBV12-4 with TRBJ1-3, with D unclear. CDR3 length: 15 amino acids. Between the trimmed V and J ends, which lost 5 bases and 2 bases, there was a span of 13 bases. The CDR3 loop is CASSNPSGPGNTIYF. Written as DNA, the CDR3 is TGTGCCAGCAGTAACCCGTCGGGCCCTGGAAACACCATATATTTT.

The rearrangement links TRBV5-1 to TRBJ2-2, with TRBD1 matching over 8 bases. The CDR3 is made up of 16 amino acids. After removal of 3 bases from V and 6 bases from J, the junction contained 10 bases not matched to a gene. Germline assignment: CDR1 SGHRS and CDR2 YFSETQ. CDR3 residues: CASSSGDRGNSGELFF. CDR3 DNA sequence: TGCGCCAGCAGCTCAGGAGACAGGGGTAATTCCGGGGAGCTGTTTTTT. The variable domain in full, completed from reference TRBV5-1 and TRBJ2-2, reads KAGVTQTPRYLIKTRGQQVTLSCSPISGHRSVSWYQQTPGQGLQFLFEYFSETQRNKGNFPGRFSGRQFSNSRSEMNVSTLELGDSALYLCASSSGDRGNSGELFFGEGSRLTVL.

At least ten counts were recorded for this clonotype. The rearrangement uses TRBV20-1 and TRBJ2-1, with TRBD2 identical over 7 bases. The germline CDR1 and CDR2 sequences are DFQATT and SNEGSKA (reference sequence). The V segment lost 0 bases and the J segment 5 bases; nucleotides outside the gene matches: 7. CDR3 length: 15 residues. The CDR3 is CSARDLGTTHNEQFF. Written as DNA, the CDR3 is TGCAGTGCTAGAGATTTGGGGACTACGCACAATGAGCAGTTCTTC.

This clonotype was recorded a few times. This chain joins TRBV4-1 and TRBJ2-1, with D uncertain. The germline V gene encodes CDR1 MGHRA and CDR2 YSYEKL. The CDR3 runs 11 residues. The V gene lost 0 bases and the J gene lost 7 bases, with 1 base spanning the gap. DNA of the CDR3: TGCGCCAGCAGCCAAGAGAATGAGCAGTTCTTC. It translates to CASSQENEQFF.